The clone carrying this TCR beta chain has a count of ten or more. The antigen remains unidentified. The time point here: newly diagnosed GD, antithyroid drugs for less than 3 months. Following extraction of RNA from PBMCs, that RNA was used to make the TCR library. This specimen belongs to a study of regulatory T cells in long-lasting Graves disease. Study conclusions and caveats: With persistent disease, TRBV28, TRBJ1-2 and TRBJ2-5 were the favored segments.

Germline CDR1 and CDR2: KGHSH and LQKENI. CDR3 length: 14 residues. The V gene lost 8 bases and the J gene lost 4 bases, with 15 bases spanning the gap. Sequencing libraries for TCR beta were prepared with iRepertoire HTBI primers and Arm-PCR of CDR3 regions. As originally analysed: Taken together, the samples had 62 TRBV and roughly 15 TRBJ segments identified. From the multiplex PCR reads, TCRdb called clonotypes with MiXCR, one entry per CDR3 protein. The V and J calls and clone size are TCRdb's, not the authors'. The repertoire includes 400,000 to 550,000 distinct CDR3 sequences, under 15% of them detected once, and about a sixth sits in the top ten. These same data were also listed under a study on T cells in Graves' hyperthyroidism and ophthalmopathy. From that paper: Each patient was aged 18 to 65 and had newly diagnosed hyperthyroidism of under 2 months' duration. HTBI primers were used for first-round RT-PCR of the TCR CDR3.

The source is a woman in her 30s with Graves disease. Material: peripheral blood mononuclear cells (PBMCs), obtained at new diagnosis, from a patient treated with antithyroid drugs. The chain has TRBV18 and TRBJ1-5, with D possibly being TRBD1 (6 bases). The CDR3 region has the DNA TGTGCCAGCAGCCCGGACAGTTCTAATCAGCCCCAGCATTTT. Translated: CASSPDSSNQPQHF.